This entry describes one TCR beta chain. What it recognizes is unknown. This specimen comes from a study of cytomegalovirus exposure and HLA in healthy donors. Findings and caveats of the study: In a later analysis, at a false discovery rate of 0.05, roughly 17,000 TCR beta sequences matched HLA alleles. The authors later linked a missense DCLRE1C variant to TCR beta V- and J-gene trimming.

Looked up from germline, CDR1 is ENHRY and CDR2 is SYGVKD. The CDR3 is made up of 14 amino acids. J was trimmed by 0 bases and V by 10 bases; bases with no gene match: 6. With 60 Vbeta and 13 Jbeta primers, the PCR was carried out. Only in-frame clones appear in the TCRdb table, and some are missing; sequencing was by immunoSEQ multiplex PCR. The sample lists some 160,000 clones, approximately 71% occurring once. Participants comprised healthy donors of bone marrow. Donors likely had unrecorded immune exposures despite being nominally healthy when sampled. The chain uses TRBV10-3 and TRBJ1-2; 9 bases are a match to TRBD1. The receptor's source is a woman aged 18-29 years in good health and CMV-seropositive. Sequenced: PBMCs. The CDR3 region is CATADRGSNYGYTF. The CDR3, as DNA: TGTGCCACCGCGGACAGGGGATCTAACTATGGCTACACCTTC.